The entry below describes one T cell receptor beta chain. Its antigen remains unknown. The data belong to a study of cytomegalovirus exposure and HLA in healthy donors. Points from the study as a whole: Associated with cytomegalovirus, according to the listing, were 150 to 200 TCR beta chains.

The CDR3 loop spans 15 amino acids. Trimming took 4 bases from V and 0 from J; bases not matched to a gene: 1. Per the germline V gene, CDR1 is ENHRY and CDR2 is SYGVKD. The data were produced by immunoSEQ multiplex PCR, yet TCRdb's version contains in-frame clones alone and is incomplete. The sample records 100,000 or so clones, 85% being singletons. The TCR sequence derives from a man between 18 and 29 years old in good health and CMV-seropositive. Source material: PBMCs. The chain joins TRBV10-3 to TRBJ2-7; 12 nucleotides agree with TRBD2. The CDR3 loop is CAISGTSGVSYEQYF. The CDR3 DNA is TGTGCCATCAGTGGGACTAGCGGGGTCTCCTACGAGCAGTACTTC.